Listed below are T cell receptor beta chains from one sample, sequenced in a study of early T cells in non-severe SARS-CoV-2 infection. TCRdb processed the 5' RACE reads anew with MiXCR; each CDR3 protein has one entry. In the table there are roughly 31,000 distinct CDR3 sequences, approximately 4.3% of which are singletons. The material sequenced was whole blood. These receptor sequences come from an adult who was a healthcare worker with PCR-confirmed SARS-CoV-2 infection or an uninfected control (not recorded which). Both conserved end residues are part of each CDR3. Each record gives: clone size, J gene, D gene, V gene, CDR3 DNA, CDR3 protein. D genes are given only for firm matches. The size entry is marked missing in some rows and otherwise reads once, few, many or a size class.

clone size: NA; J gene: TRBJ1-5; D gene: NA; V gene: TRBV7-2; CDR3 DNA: TGTGCCAGCACCTTAGGCGGCAATCAGCCCCAGCATTTT; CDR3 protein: CASTLGGNQPQHF
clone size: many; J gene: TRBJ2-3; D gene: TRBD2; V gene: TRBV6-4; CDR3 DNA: TGTGCCAGCAGTGAAGCTAGCGGGGGGGCCACAGATACGCAGTATTTT; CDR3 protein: CASSEASGGATDTQYF
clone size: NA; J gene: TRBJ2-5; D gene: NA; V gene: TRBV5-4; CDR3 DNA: TGTGCCAGCAGCTGGGAAGGACAAGAGACCCAGTACTTC; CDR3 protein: CASSWEGQETQYF
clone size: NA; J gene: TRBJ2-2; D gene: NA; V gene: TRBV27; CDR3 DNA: TGTGCCAGCAGTTCCGGGCTCACATCCACCGGGGAGCTGTTTTTT; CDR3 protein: CASSSGLTSTGELFF
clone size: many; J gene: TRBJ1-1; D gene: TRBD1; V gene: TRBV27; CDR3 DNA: TGTGCCAGCAGTTTAAATTCTCGACAGGGTCCCTACACTGAAGCTTTCTTT; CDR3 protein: CASSLNSRQGPYTEAFF
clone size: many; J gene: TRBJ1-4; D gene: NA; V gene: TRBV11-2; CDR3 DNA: TGTGCCAGCAGCTCGACACGACATGCAACTAATGAAAAACTGTTTTTT; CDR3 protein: CASSSTRHATNEKLFF
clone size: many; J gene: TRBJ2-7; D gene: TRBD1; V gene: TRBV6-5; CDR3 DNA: TGTGCCAGCAGTTACAGTACAGGGGGCTTTCTCTACGAGCAGTACTTC; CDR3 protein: CASSYSTGGFLYEQYF
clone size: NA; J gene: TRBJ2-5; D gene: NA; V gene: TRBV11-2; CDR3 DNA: TGTGCCAGCAGCTTAGAGATGTACCAAGAGACCCAGTACTTC; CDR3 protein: CASSLEMYQETQYF
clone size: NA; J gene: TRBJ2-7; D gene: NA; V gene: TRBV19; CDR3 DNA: TGTGCCAGTAGTATGCAGGCCAACGAAGCCTACGAGCAGTACTTC; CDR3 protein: CASSMQANEAYEQYF
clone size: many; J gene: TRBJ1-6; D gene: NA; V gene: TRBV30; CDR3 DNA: TGTGCCTGGAGTGGGGGGTATGGTTCACCCCTCCACTTT; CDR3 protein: CAWSGGYGSPLHF
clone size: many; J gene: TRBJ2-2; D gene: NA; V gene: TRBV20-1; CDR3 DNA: TGCAGTGCTAGAGAGTTTCTAGGAGGAGTGACCGGGGAGCTGTTTTTT; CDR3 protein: CSAREFLGGVTGELFF
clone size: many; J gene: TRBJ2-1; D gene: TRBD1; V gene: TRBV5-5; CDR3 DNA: TGTGCCAGCAGCTGGGGACAGGGGATTAACAATGAGCAGTTCTTC; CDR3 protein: CASSWGQGINNEQFF
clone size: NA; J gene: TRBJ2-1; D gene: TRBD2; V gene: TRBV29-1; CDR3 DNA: TGCAGCGTTGTATGGCGGGAGGGCCTCGGGAATGAGCAGTTCTTC; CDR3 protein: CSVVWREGLGNEQFF
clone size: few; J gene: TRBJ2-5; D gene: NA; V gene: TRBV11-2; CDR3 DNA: TGTGCCAGCAGCTTATTCATAGAAGAGACCCAGTACTTC; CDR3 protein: CASSLFIEETQYF
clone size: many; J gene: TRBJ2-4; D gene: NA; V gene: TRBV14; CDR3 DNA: TGTGCCAGCAGCCCCCGACCCGGGAGCGGGAACATTCAGTACTTC; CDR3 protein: CASSPRPGSGNIQYF
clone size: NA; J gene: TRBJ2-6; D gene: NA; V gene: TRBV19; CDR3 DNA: TGTGCCAGTAGAGACACCGCCCTAGCAACTGGGGCCAACGTCCTGACTTTC; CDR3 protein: CASRDTALATGANVLTF
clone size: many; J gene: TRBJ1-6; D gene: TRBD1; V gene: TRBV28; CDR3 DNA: TGTGCCAGCAGTTCCGCGGCAGGGGGCTATTCACCCCTCCACTTT; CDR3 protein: CASSSAAGGYSPLHF
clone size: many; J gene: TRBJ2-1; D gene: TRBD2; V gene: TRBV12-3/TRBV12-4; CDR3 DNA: TGTGCCAGCAGCGGACTAGCGGGGAGCTCCTACAATGAGCAGTTCTTC; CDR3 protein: CASSGLAGSSYNEQFF
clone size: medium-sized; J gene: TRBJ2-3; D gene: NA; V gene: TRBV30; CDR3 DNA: TGTGCCTGGAGTTTGGTGTCCACAGATACGCAGTATTTT; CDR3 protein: CAWSLVSTDTQYF
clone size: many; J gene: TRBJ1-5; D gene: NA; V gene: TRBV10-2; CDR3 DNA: TGCGCCAGCGCCTTGGTTGCGGGTCAGCCCCAGCATTTT; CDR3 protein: CASALVAGQPQHF
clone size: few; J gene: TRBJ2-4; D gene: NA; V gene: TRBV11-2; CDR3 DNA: TGTGCCAGCAGCTCCGACCCCTTCATGGCATCGCGTATCGGAAGCATTCAGTACTTC; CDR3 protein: CASSSDPFMASRIGSIQYF
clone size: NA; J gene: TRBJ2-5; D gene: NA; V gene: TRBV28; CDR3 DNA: TGTGCCAGCACCCTATCCGGACAGAACCAAGAGACCCAGTACTTC; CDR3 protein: CASTLSGQNQETQYF
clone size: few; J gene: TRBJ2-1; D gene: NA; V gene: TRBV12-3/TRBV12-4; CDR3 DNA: TGTGCCAGCACCCTCGGAGGGTATGAGCAGTTCTTC; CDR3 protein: CASTLGGYEQFF
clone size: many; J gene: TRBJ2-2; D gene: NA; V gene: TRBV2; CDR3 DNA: TGTGCCAGCAGTGTACAACCTTTCGGAACCGGGGAGCTGTTTTTT; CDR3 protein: CASSVQPFGTGELFF
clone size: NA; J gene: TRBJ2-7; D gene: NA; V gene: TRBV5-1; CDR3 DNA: TGCGCCAGCAGCTCAGGAGGGTCTCCTTACGAGCAGTACTTC; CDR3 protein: CASSSGGSPYEQYF
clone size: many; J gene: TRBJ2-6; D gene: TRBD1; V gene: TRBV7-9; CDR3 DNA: TGTGCCAGCAGTCGACAGGGGGCTGGGGCCAACGTCCTGACTTTC; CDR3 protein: CASSRQGAGANVLTF